A selection of T cell receptor beta chains follows, all from one sample in a study of cytomegalovirus exposure and HLA in healthy donors. TCRdb's copy holds only in-frame clones and misses some; the assay was immunoSEQ multiplex PCR. The sample totals around 200,000 clones. Sequenced material: PBMCs. The receptor source for this set is a woman aged 25-40 years in good health and CMV-seropositive. Both conserved end residues are part of each CDR3. A D gene is named only where the DNA matches it firmly.

-	TRBV5-8	14	TRBJ2-7	CASSSPGTIYEQYF	TGTGCCAGCAGCTCGCCCGGGACAATCTACGAGCAGTACTTC
-	TRBV4-1	16	TRBJ1-5	CASSQDRVGSNQPQHF	TGCGCCAGCAGCCAAGACAGGGTGGGAAGCAATCAGCCCCAGCATTTT
-	TRBV30	13	TRBJ1-5	CAWGYRGNQPQHF	TGTGCCTGGGGTTACAGGGGCAATCAGCCCCAGCATTTT
TRBD2	TRBV28	19	TRBJ2-1	CASSPSETSGRALYGEQFF	TGTGCCAGCAGTCCGTCGGAGACTAGCGGGAGGGCCCTCTACGGTGAGCAGTTCTTC
-	TRBV4-1	16	TRBJ1-5	CASSQDGTRSNPPQHF	TGCGCCAGCAGCCAAGATGGGACACGGTCTAATCCGCCCCAGCATTTT
TRBD2	TRBV4-3	16	TRBJ2-3	CASSQGVAGYTDTQYF	TGCGCCAGCAGCCAAGGTGTAGCGGGGTACACAGATACGCAGTATTTT
TRBD1	TRBV11-2	14	TRBJ1-2	CASSSDRGFYGYTF	TGTGCCAGCAGCTCGGACAGGGGATTCTATGGCTACACCTTC
-	TRBV6-5	16	TRBJ1-1	CANSYSGQAYNTEAFF	TGTGCCAACAGTTACTCGGGGCAGGCGTACAACACTGAAGCTTTCTTT
TRBD1	TRBV28	16	TRBJ1-5	CASSSLTGDSNQPQHF	TGTGCCAGCAGTTCTCTTACAGGGGATAGCAATCAGCCCCAGCATTTT
-	TRBV4-1	17	TRBJ1-5	CASSQSGGGAGNQPQHF	TGCGCCAGCAGCCAATCCGGAGGGGGGGCAGGCAATCAGCCCCAGCATTTT
-	TRBV6-5	14	TRBJ2-3	CASSYLASIDTQYF	TGTGCCAGCAGTTACCTGGCTAGCATAGATACGCAGTATTTT
TRBD1	TRBV4-3	16	TRBJ1-5	CASSQDSGTGNQPQHF	TGCGCCAGCAGCCAAGATTCAGGGACAGGGAATCAGCCCCAGCATTTT
-	TRBV19	13	TRBJ1-2	CASTSGGDRGYTF	TGTGCCAGTACCTCCGGAGGGGACCGGGGCTACACCTTC
TRBD1	TRBV5-1	14	TRBJ1-1	CASGKGQGRTEAFF	TGCGCCAGCGGGAAAGGACAGGGAAGGACTGAAGCTTTCTTT
-	TRBV6-6	12	TRBJ2-1	CASSSGQKEQFF	TGTGCCAGCAGCTCCGGACAGAAGGAGCAGTTCTTC
TRBD1	TRBV7-9	14	TRBJ1-3	CASSRTGSGNTIYF	TGTGCCAGCAGCCGGACAGGCTCTGGAAACACCATATATTTT
TRBD2	TRBV7-2	13	TRBJ2-7	CASSSGGRIEQYF	TGTGCCAGCAGCTCCGGGGGGAGAATCGAGCAGTACTTC
TRBD2	TRBV15	16	TRBJ2-7	CATSRGGLAGVREQYF	TGTGCCACCAGCCGCGGGGGCCTAGCGGGGGTTCGAGAGCAGTACTTC
TRBD1	TRBV5-1	15	TRBJ2-7	CAVGIGTGYSYEQYF	TGCGCCGTTGGAATTGGGACAGGGTACTCCTACGAGCAGTACTTC
-	TRBV7-2	13	TRBJ2-7	CASSFSDSYEQYF	TGTGCCAGCAGCTTTAGTGATTCCTACGAGCAGTACTTC
TRBD2	TRBV25-1	15	TRBJ2-3	CASSPRLAGTDTQYF	TGTGCCAGCAGTCCCCGACTAGCGGGCACAGATACGCAGTATTTT
-	TRBV5-6	15	TRBJ1-1	CASSLVGRGNTEAFF	TGTGCCAGCAGCTTGGTAGGAAGGGGGAACACTGAAGCTTTCTTT
-	TRBV6-5	13	TRBJ1-3	CASSYSRGNTIYF	TGTGCCAGCAGTTACTCGCGGGGAAACACCATATATTTT
-	TRBV6-6	13	TRBJ1-1	CASSYSRNTEAFF	TGTGCCAGCAGTTACTCCAGGAACACTGAAGCTTTCTTT
TRBD1	TRBV9	14	TRBJ1-5	CASSSGTANQPQHF	TGTGCCAGCAGCTCCGGGACAGCCAATCAGCCCCAGCATTTT
-	TRBV6-5	16	TRBJ2-7	CASSYSGASPPREQYF	TGTGCCAGCAGTTACTCGGGGGCCTCCCCGCCTAGGGAGCAGTACTTC
TRBD1	TRBV7-9	15	TRBJ1-3	CAGRGQGTTGNTIYF	TGTGCCGGGCGAGGACAGGGCACGACTGGAAACACCATATATTTT
-	TRBV28	13	TRBJ2-7	CASSFNPSYEQYF	TGTGCCAGCAGTTTTAATCCCTCCTACGAGCAGTACTTC
-	TRBV28	13	TRBJ1-1	CASSRHLNTEAFF	TGTGCCAGCAGTAGACATCTGAACACTGAAGCTTTCTTT
-	TRBV5-1	15	TRBJ2-6	CASSASGAGANVLTF	TGCGCCAGCAGCGCCTCCGGGGCTGGGGCCAACGTCCTGACTTTC
-	TRBV6-1	15	TRBJ2-6	CAGRRSASGANVLTF	TGTGCCGGCCGCCGTAGCGCTTCTGGGGCCAACGTCCTGACTTTC
-	TRBV18	14	TRBJ2-5	CASSPRRAEETQYF	TGTGCCAGCTCACCTAGGCGGGCGGAAGAGACCCAGTACTTC
-	TRBV5-4	16	TRBJ2-5	CASSLGFVGSAETQYF	TGTGCCAGCAGCTTGGGGTTCGTTGGTAGCGCGGAGACCCAGTACTTC
TRBD1	TRBV6-1	14	TRBJ2-7	CASSRTGGSYEQYF	TGTGCCAGCAGTAGGACAGGGGGTTCCTACGAGCAGTACTTC
-	TRBV7-7	14	TRBJ1-2	CASSPLAPLYGYTF	TGTGCCAGCAGCCCTTTGGCTCCCCTCTATGGCTACACCTTC
TRBD2	TRBV11-2	15	TRBJ2-1	CASSPGLAGGNEQFF	TGTGCCAGCAGCCCGGGACTAGCGGGAGGTAATGAGCAGTTCTTC
-	TRBV18	14	TRBJ1-1	CASSPPVTRTEAFF	TGTGCCAGCTCACCACCTGTGACACGCACTGAAGCTTTCTTT
-	TRBV29-1	14	TRBJ1-3	CSVDGGLGGNTIYF	TGCAGCGTTGACGGGGGGCTTGGTGGAAACACCATATATTTT
TRBD1	TRBV6-4	18	TRBJ1-5	CASSDSRGTTGGFQPQHF	TGTGCCAGCAGTGACTCGAGAGGTACGACAGGGGGTTTTCAGCCCCAGCATTTT
TRBD2	TRBV11-2	14	TRBJ2-3	CASSLGTSGDTQYF	TGTGCCAGCAGCTTAGGGACTAGCGGTGATACGCAGTATTTT